Below are 9 T cell receptor beta chains sequenced from a single sample in a study of T cell repertoires in cytomegalovirus infection. MiXCR, applied by TCRdb to the reads, yields one record per CDR3 protein. The data contain around 530,000 distinct CDR3 sequences, 26% of them singletons. Sequenced material: PBMCs. These receptors all come from a human donor in good health (CMV status not recorded). Some clones in this sample may be carry-over from other donors' samples.

This clonotype was seen a few times. The genes are TRBV12-3 or TRBV12-4 and TRBJ1-1; D is ambiguous. This CDR3 spans 12 amino acids. Trimming left V 2 bases short and J 5 bases short, with 6 bases between. The CDR3: CASSLMWTEAFF. The DNA of the CDR3 is TGTGCCAGCAGTTTAATGTGGACTGAAGCTTTCTTT.

This chain joins TRBV12-3 or TRBV12-4 and TRBJ2-7, with a weak D call TRBD1 (6 bases). V lost 3 bases and J lost 3, with 15 bases in between. The length of the CDR3 is 15 residues. CDR3 bases: TGTGCCAGCAGTTTTTTTTTTCAGGGGCACTACGAGCAGTACGTC. It specifies CASSFFFQGHYEQYV.

The table lists this clonotype with a few counts. The chain couples TRBV28 to TRBJ1-5; D call uncertain. V lost 4 bases and J 11 bases, leaving 12 bases between the germline ends. From germline, CDR1 is MDHEN and CDR2 SYDVKM. The CDR3 loop spans 12 amino acids. The CDR3 here is CASSSDLWAQHF. CDR3 DNA sequence: TGTGCCAGCAGTTCCGACCTCTGGGCCCAGCATTTT.

V usage is TRBV7-2 and J usage is TRBJ1-1; D remains ambiguous. The CDR3 extends over 14 amino acids. Trimming pared 2 bases from V and 0 bases from J, leaving 7 bases between. Germline assignment: CDR1 SGHTA and CDR2 FQGNSA. The DNA of the CDR3 is TGTGCCAGCAGCTTAAAGGGTATGAACACTGAAGCTTTCTTT. This translates into CASSLKGMNTEAFF.

The CDR3 DNA follows: TGCAGTGCGGAGGGACAGAAAGACACCGGGGAGCTGTTTTTT. It specifies CSAEGQKDTGELFF. The chain combines TRBV20-1 with TRBJ2-2, with D perhaps TRBD1 (7 bases). Trimming took off 6 bases at V and 3 bases at J, with 14 bases between the two ends. CDR3 length: 14 residues. Germline CDR1 is DFQATT and CDR2 is SNEGSKA (reference sequence).

The J gene is TRBJ2-7, the V gene TRBV4-1, with 7 bases identical to TRBD1. Germline V gene lookup returns CDR1 MGHRA and CDR2 YSYEKL. J gave up 4 bases and V 4 bases, and 10 bases lay outside the gene matches. This CDR3 comprises 15 residues. The CDR3 region has the DNA TGCGCCAGCAGCCTCCGGACAGGACCGTTTTACGAGCAGTACGTC. This codes for CASSLRTGPFYEQYV.

This clonotype has a handful of counts. The chain links TRBV19 to TRBJ1-1, with D unresolved. The CDR3 consists of 12 residues. Germline V gene sequence: CDR1 LNHDA, CDR2 SQIVND (reference sequence). The V gene lost 7 bases and the J gene lost 7 bases, with 13 bases spanning the gap. Here the CDR3 DNA reads TGTGCCAGTACCCGGGCGGGGATTGAAGCTTTCTTT. This codes for CASTRAGIEAFF.

This clonotype has more than one count but fewer than ten. V gene TRBV28 combines with J gene TRBJ1-1; D gene uncertain. This CDR3 region has 13 residues. V was cut by 5 bases and J by 1 base, with 8 bases left in between. Germline-derived CDR1 and CDR2 are MDHEN and SYDVKM. Here the CDR3 reads CASSKRSNTEAFF. For the CDR3, the DNA is TGTGCCAGCAGTAAAAGGTCGAACACTGAAGCTTTCTTT.

The chain is built from TRBV27 and TRBJ1-2; a weak D match, TRBD1 (5 bases). The CDR3 extends over 15 amino acids. The V gene's germline CDR1 is MNHEY and CDR2 SMNVEV (reference sequence). Between the trimmed V and J ends, which lost 5 bases and 4 bases, there was a span of 17 bases. CDR3 sequence: CASSPQRGEGYGYTF. The CDR3 DNA is TGTGCCAGCAGTCCCCAAAGAGGGGAAGGCTATGGCTACACCTTC.